What follows are 14 T cell receptor beta chains derived from one specimen sequenced in a study of CD8 T cells in ankylosing spondylitis. The study, taken as a whole, reports: Characteristic of ankylosing spondylitis blood, it appeared, was a TCR beta motif comprising eight highly homologous variants.

MiXCR was run by TCRdb on the 5' RACE reads, yielding one entry per CDR3 protein. There are about 390,000 distinct CDR3 sequences in the sample; about 20% occur only once, and 15% to 20% lies in the top ten. The antigens of these receptors remain unknown. Specimen: blood, either unsorted or a sorted T cell fraction (not recorded which). These receptor sequences come from a male donor with ankylosing spondylitis.

The chain uses TRBV12-5 and TRBJ2-5; 7 nucleotides agree with TRBD1. Germline V gene data show CDR1 as LGHNT and CDR2 as FRNRAP. CDR3 length: 17 amino acids. The V segment lost 2 bases and the J segment 1 base; nucleotides outside the gene matches: 10. The DNA for the CDR3 is TGTGCTAGTGGTTTGATTCGGGACAGCTATACCCAAGAGACCCAGTACTTC. This gives the protein CASGLIRDSYTQETQYF.

The chain joins TRBV19 to TRBJ2-5; no firm D call. The V and J ends lost 5 bases and 2 bases respectively, with 12 bases between them. This CDR3 is built from 14 residues. CDR1 LNHDA and CDR2 SQIVND come from the germline V gene (reference sequence). CDR3 amino acids: CASSLWGQQETQYF. CDR3 bases: TGTGCCAGTAGTCTCTGGGGTCAGCAAGAGACCCAGTACTTC.

This clonotype was detected only a few times. This rearrangement joins TRBV21-1 to TRBJ2-3; TRBD2 is taken as the D call from the table, unchecked against the DNA. TRBV21-1 is an annotated pseudogene. The CDR3 has 17 amino acids. The CDR3 sequence: CASSKVPTSGSSDTQYF. CDR3 DNA: TGTGCCAGCAGCAAAGTGCCCACTAGCGGGAGCTCAGATACGCAGTATTTT.

The chain couples TRBV27 to TRBJ2-3, with TRBD2 matching 8 bases. This CDR3 region has 15 residues. Unmatched junction bases numbered 10, after V lost 7 bases and J lost 4 bases. From germline, CDR1 is MNHEY and CDR2 SMNVEV (reference sequence). CDR3 sequence (DNA): TGTGCCAGCAATCGAAGAGCGGGAGCCGCAGATACGCAGTATTTT. It specifies CASNRRAGAADTQYF.

The V and J genes are TRBV11-2 and TRBJ2-7; TRBD2 agrees at 9 bases. Germline trimming cut 4 bases from V and 6 bases from J; bases unmatched to any gene: 10. CDR3 length: 15 amino acids. Germline CDR1 reads SGHAT; CDR2 reads FQNNGV. The CDR3 sequence: CASSSLAGGPSEQYF. The CDR3 bases are TGTGCCAGCAGCTCCCTGGCGGGAGGGCCTTCCGAGCAGTACTTC.

The chain links TRBV5-1 to TRBJ1-4; 7 bases line up with TRBD1. CDR1 and CDR2 (germline): SGHRS, YFSETQ. This CDR3 is built from 16 residues. Trimming removed 0 bases from V and 5 bases from J; junction bases left unmatched: 7. CDR3 nucleotides: TGCGCCAGCAGCTTGGAACCGGGACAGACAAATGAAAAACTGTTTTTT. This codes for CASSLEPGQTNEKLFF.

This clonotype was seen many times. The chain combines TRBV12-3 or TRBV12-4 with TRBJ2-2; 8 positions agree with TRBD2. The CDR3 covers 15 residues. V shed 0 bases and J 4 bases; nucleotides not matched to a gene: 1. The CDR3 region has the DNA TGTGCCAGCAGTTTAGCGCGGGGGGCCACCGGGGAGCTGTTTTTT. It encodes CASSLARGATGELFF.

The chain carries TRBV5-1 and TRBJ2-2; no clear D gene. Germline CDR1 SGHRS, CDR2 YFSETQ. The V gene lost 1 base and the J gene lost 2 bases, with 6 bases spanning the gap. This CDR3 is 14 amino acids long. CDR3 protein: CASSLHSNTGELFF. The DNA for the CDR3 is TGCGCCAGCAGCTTGCACTCTAACACCGGGGAGCTGTTTTTT.

This clonotype was seen a few times. V gene TRBV20-1 combines with J gene TRBJ2-1; D might be TRBD2 (6 bases). This CDR3 is built from 12 residues. CDR1 is DFQATT and CDR2 is SNEGSKA in the germline V gene (reference sequence). V was trimmed by 5 bases and J by 6 bases, leaving 11 bases between them. The CDR3 DNA follows: TGCAGTGCTCCGACTAGTTCCAATGAGCAGTTCTTC. It encodes CSAPTSSNEQFF.

The chain uses TRBV4-3 and TRBJ2-7, with D unclear. Germline values: CDR1 LGHNA, CDR2 YSLEER. The CDR3 has 14 residues. V gave up 2 bases and J gave up 6 bases, with 14 bases separating them. CDR3 sequence reads: CASSQLRASSEQYF. The CDR3 bases are TGCGCCAGCAGCCAACTTCGAGCGAGCTCCGAGCAGTACTTC.

This clonotype has more than one count but fewer than ten. The chain links TRBV10-3 to TRBJ1-1, with D perhaps matching TRBD1 (5 bases). From germline, CDR1 is ENHRY and CDR2 SYGVKD. Trimming took off 2 bases at V and 1 base at J, with 8 bases between the two ends. The CDR3 runs 14 residues. CDR3 nucleotide sequence: TGTGCCATCAGTGAGCCAGACAGGAACACTGAAGCTTTCTTT. Translation: CAISEPDRNTEAFF.

The J gene is TRBJ2-7, the V gene TRBV7-2; the D is unclear. The CDR3 length is 13 residues. The V end was cut by 5 bases, the J end by 4 bases, with 12 bases between. The germline CDR1 and CDR2 sequences are SGHTA and FQGNSA. CDR3 in DNA: TGTGCCAGCAGCCCCCGAAAAGCGTACGAGCAGTACTTC. Protein product: CASSPRKAYEQYF.

The genes are TRBV4-1 and TRBJ2-2, with D unclear. This CDR3 comprises 16 residues. Germline V gene data show CDR1 as MGHRA and CDR2 as YSYEKL. Trimming cost V 5 bases and J 0 bases, with 13 bases left between them. In DNA, the CDR3 is TGCGCCAGCAGCTCCCGTACTGCCGCGAACACCGGGGAGCTGTTTTTT. The encoded protein is CASSSRTAANTGELFF.

The table lists this clonotype with a few counts. V gene TRBV15 combines with J gene TRBJ1-5; no definite D call. This CDR3 has 16 amino acids. Germline V lookup: CDR1 LNHNV, CDR2 YYDKDF (reference sequence). V lost 0 bases and J 4 bases, leaving 13 bases between the germline ends. The CDR3 loop is CATSRDRGSTNQPQHF. The CDR3 region has the DNA TGTGCCACCAGCAGAGATCGGGGAAGTACGAATCAGCCCCAGCATTTT.